This T cell receptor beta chain came from a study of T cell responses to AZD1222 COVID-19 vaccine. Broader study findings: Seropositivity was recorded at baseline in only six AZD1222 recipients. CD4 TCRs covered the whole spike, strongest at regions 160-218 and 743-854. Spike-specific TCR repertoires showed rising breadth and depth after two AZD1222 doses.

Using immunoSEQ multiplex PCR, the repertoire was profiled, and TCRdb retains in-frame clones only, with some absent. The sample shows about 100,000 clones, 85% to 90% of them seen only once. CDR3 size: 14 residues. The germline V gene encodes CDR1 MDHEN and CDR2 SYDVKM. With 5 bases removed from V and 6 bases from J, the gap between germline ends came to 15 bases. Of note for this clone: Its antigen is still unknown.

The chain has TRBV28 and TRBJ2-3; possibly TRBD1 or TRBD2 for D (5 bases each). The sequence came from an adult in good health. The sample in question was peripheral blood, obtained on day 0 of AZD1222 vaccination. CDR3 in DNA: TGTGCCAGCAGTCTTGGGGGAGCTGACGATACGCAGTATTTT. Protein sequence: CASSLGGADDTQYF.